The T cell receptor beta chain described here comes from a study of shared clonotypes between healthy human individuals. Study-wide results and limits: In this cohort, only blood was sampled, and tissue repertoires likely differ.

CD45RO+ cells joined CCR7-negative CD45RA+ TemRA cells to form CD8 memory. CDR1 is MNHEY, CDR2 SMNVEV, per germline (reference sequence). J was trimmed by 6 bases and V by 2 bases; bases with no gene match: 3. There are 15 residues in the CDR3. Each sorted subset replicate got 200 ng genomic DNA, about 33,000 genomes. The data were produced by immunoSEQ multiplex PCR, yet TCRdb's version contains in-frame clones alone and is incomplete. The data show about 690,000 clones, roughly 88% seen once. About this clone: Its cognate antigen is unknown.

The specimen was memory CD8+ T cells from PBMCs. This sample's subset: CD45RO+ cells pooled with CCR7-negative TemRA cells. The chain is built from TRBV27 and TRBJ2-7; 14 bases map to TRBD2. This sequence was found in a man aged 18 to 30 in good health. Some clones in this sample may be carry-over from other donors' samples. The CDR3 loop is CASSLGTSGSSEQYF. The CDR3 bases are TGTGCCAGCAGTTTAGGGACTAGCGGGAGTAGCGAGCAGTACTTC.